Listed below are T cell receptor beta chains from one sample, sequenced in a study of blood T cell repertoires in COVID-19. Method: immunoSEQ multiplex PCR; TCRdb's copy keeps in-frame clones and lacks some. This table holds more than 70,000 clones, 86% found once. Sequences were obtained from peripheral blood. These receptor sequences come from a man aged 55 to 70 with acute or convalescent COVID-19. CDR3s include the opening cysteine and the closing phenylalanine or tryptophan. The D gene is left open where the match is weak. Clone size is stated in some rows and not others, as once, few, many or a class when expanded.

D gene: NA
J gene: TRBJ1-4
clone size: NA
V gene: TRBV6-1
CDR3 protein: CASSEQGLTNEKLFF
CDR3 DNA: TGTGCCAGCAGTGAACAGGGCCTAACTAATGAAAAACTGTTTTTT

D gene: NA
J gene: TRBJ1-3
clone size: NA
V gene: TRBV21-1
CDR3 protein: CASSKPRTVSGNTIYF
CDR3 DNA: TGTGCCAGCAGCAAACCACGGACAGTCTCTGGAAACACCATATATTTT

D gene: NA
J gene: TRBJ2-7
clone size: NA
V gene: TRBV6-6
CDR3 protein: CATLKRTPRVEQYF
CDR3 DNA: TGTGCCACACTGAAAAGGACACCGCGAGTGGAGCAGTACTTC

D gene: NA
J gene: TRBJ2-7
clone size: NA
V gene: TRBV6-5
CDR3 protein: CASSSTRVGQYF
CDR3 DNA: TGTGCCAGCAGCTCAACCCGGGTAGGACAGTACTTC

D gene: TRBD1
J gene: TRBJ2-7
clone size: few
V gene: TRBV7-2
CDR3 protein: CASSLADRSPYEQYF
CDR3 DNA: TGTGCCAGCAGCTTAGCGGACAGGTCCCCCTACGAGCAGTACTTC

D gene: NA
J gene: TRBJ1-1
clone size: once
V gene: TRBV6-5
CDR3 protein: CASSPKATDTEAFF
CDR3 DNA: TGTGCCAGCAGCCCGAAAGCGACCGACACTGAAGCTTTCTTT

D gene: NA
J gene: TRBJ2-2
clone size: once
V gene: TRBV7-2
CDR3 protein: CASSLQRLSTGELFF
CDR3 DNA: TGTGCCAGCAGCCTCCAGCGTTTGAGTACCGGGGAGCTGTTTTTT

D gene: TRBD1
J gene: TRBJ1-2
clone size: NA
V gene: TRBV27
CDR3 protein: CASSITGTGAFGYTF
CDR3 DNA: TGTGCCAGCAGTATTACCGGGACAGGGGCTTTTGGCTACACCTTC

D gene: TRBD1
J gene: TRBJ1-2
clone size: once
V gene: TRBV7-2
CDR3 protein: CASSPGTDSGYTF
CDR3 DNA: TGTGCCAGCAGCCCCGGGACAGACTCTGGCTACACCTTC

D gene: TRBD1
J gene: TRBJ1-3
clone size: NA
V gene: TRBV5-4
CDR3 protein: CASSSTGGSGNTIYF
CDR3 DNA: TGTGCCAGCAGCTCGACAGGGGGCTCTGGAAACACCATATATTTT

D gene: NA
J gene: TRBJ1-5
clone size: NA
V gene: TRBV30
CDR3 protein: CAWSVLGDQPQHF
CDR3 DNA: TGTGCCTGGAGTGTACTTGGTGATCAGCCCCAGCATTTT

D gene: TRBD1
J gene: TRBJ2-2
clone size: NA
V gene: TRBV30
CDR3 protein: CAWSVGRQGTGELFF
CDR3 DNA: TGTGCCTGGAGTGTAGGGCGACAGGGCACCGGGGAGCTGTTTTTT

D gene: TRBD2
J gene: TRBJ2-2
clone size: few
V gene: TRBV5-1
CDR3 protein: CASSLFSGGANTGELFF
CDR3 DNA: TGCGCCAGCAGCTTGTTTTCGGGAGGCGCGAACACCGGGGAGCTGTTTTTT

D gene: TRBD1
J gene: TRBJ2-7
clone size: NA
V gene: TRBV7-3
CDR3 protein: CASRITGGASYEQYF
CDR3 DNA: TGTGCCAGCCGGATCACAGGGGGCGCATCCTACGAGCAGTACTTC

D gene: TRBD1
J gene: TRBJ2-7
clone size: NA
V gene: TRBV5-1
CDR3 protein: CASSLSRGLDYEQYF
CDR3 DNA: TGCGCCAGCAGCTTGTCGAGGGGGCTCGACTACGAGCAGTACTTC

D gene: NA
J gene: TRBJ2-7
clone size: NA
V gene: TRBV5-6
CDR3 protein: CASSSAYEQYF
CDR3 DNA: TGTGCCAGCAGCTCCGCCTACGAGCAGTACTTC

D gene: NA
J gene: TRBJ2-3
clone size: NA
V gene: TRBV29-1
CDR3 protein: CSVVGGAHTDTQYF
CDR3 DNA: TGCAGCGTTGTAGGGGGGGCCCACACGGATACGCAGTATTTT

D gene: TRBD1
J gene: TRBJ1-4
clone size: NA
V gene: TRBV18
CDR3 protein: CASSLDRVEEKLFF
CDR3 DNA: TGTGCCAGCTCATTGGACAGGGTTGAAGAAAAACTGTTTTTT

D gene: NA
J gene: TRBJ1-1
clone size: NA
V gene: TRBV6-2/TRBV6-3
CDR3 protein: CASSISPLGGTEAFF
CDR3 DNA: TGTGCCAGCAGTATCTCACCTCTCGGGGGCACTGAAGCTTTCTTT

D gene: NA
J gene: TRBJ1-1
clone size: NA
V gene: TRBV5-1
CDR3 protein: CASSLNSLNTEAFF
CDR3 DNA: TGCGCCAGCAGCTTGAACAGTTTGAACACTGAAGCTTTCTTT

D gene: TRBD2
J gene: TRBJ2-7
clone size: NA
V gene: TRBV5-1
CDR3 protein: CASSELANSYEQYF
CDR3 DNA: TGCGCCAGCAGCGAACTAGCGAACTCCTACGAGCAGTACTTC

D gene: TRBD1
J gene: TRBJ2-7
clone size: NA
V gene: TRBV6-2/TRBV6-3
CDR3 protein: CASSYTIMTGLSFYEQYF
CDR3 DNA: TGTGCCAGCAGTTACACAATCATGACAGGGCTCTCCTTCTACGAGCAGTACTTC

D gene: NA
J gene: TRBJ2-3
clone size: NA
V gene: TRBV28
CDR3 protein: CASSLQGTMDRGTQYF
CDR3 DNA: TGTGCCAGCAGTTTACAGGGCACTATGGATAGGGGTACGCAGTATTTT

D gene: TRBD2
J gene: TRBJ2-1
clone size: NA
V gene: TRBV19
CDR3 protein: CASSTRLAGVHEQFF
CDR3 DNA: TGTGCCAGTAGTACCCGACTAGCGGGGGTTCATGAGCAGTTCTTC

D gene: NA
J gene: TRBJ1-3
clone size: NA
V gene: TRBV19
CDR3 protein: CASGQTRANTIYF
CDR3 DNA: TGTGCCAGCGGCCAGACCAGGGCGAACACCATATATTTT

D gene: NA
J gene: TRBJ1-2
clone size: NA
V gene: TRBV5-1
CDR3 protein: CASSPARQGWGGYTF
CDR3 DNA: TGCGCCAGCAGCCCCGCCCGGCAGGGGTGGGGTGGCTACACCTTC

D gene: NA
J gene: TRBJ1-1
clone size: NA
V gene: TRBV27
CDR3 protein: CASSGGATEAFF
CDR3 DNA: TGTGCCAGCAGCGGCGGGGCTACTGAAGCTTTCTTT

D gene: TRBD1
J gene: TRBJ2-3
clone size: NA
V gene: TRBV7-9
CDR3 protein: CASKQGVSTDTQYF
CDR3 DNA: TGTGCCAGTAAACAGGGGGTTAGCACAGATACGCAGTATTTT

D gene: NA
J gene: TRBJ1-2
clone size: few
V gene: TRBV27
CDR3 protein: CASSSGTMGYTF
CDR3 DNA: TGTGCCAGCAGTTCAGGGACTATGGGCTACACCTTC

D gene: NA
J gene: TRBJ1-5
clone size: NA
V gene: TRBV10-3
CDR3 protein: CAISESTGQGPQHF
CDR3 DNA: TGTGCCATCAGTGAGTCAACAGGCCAAGGACCCCAGCATTTT

D gene: NA
J gene: TRBJ1-4
clone size: NA
V gene: TRBV5-1
CDR3 protein: CASNTAGDPSEKLFF
CDR3 DNA: TGCGCCAGCAATACCGCAGGGGACCCCAGCGAAAAACTGTTTTTT

D gene: NA
J gene: TRBJ2-1
clone size: NA
V gene: TRBV7-2
CDR3 protein: CASSLEWSSYNEQFF
CDR3 DNA: TGTGCCAGCAGCTTAGAATGGAGCTCCTACAATGAGCAGTTCTTC

D gene: TRBD2
J gene: TRBJ2-5
clone size: NA
V gene: TRBV5-1
CDR3 protein: CASSGGLAGAGIQETQYF
CDR3 DNA: TGCGCCAGCAGCGGGGGACTAGCGGGAGCCGGGATCCAAGAGACCCAGTACTTC

D gene: TRBD1
J gene: TRBJ1-5
clone size: once
V gene: TRBV16
CDR3 protein: CASSQQGVNNQPQHF
CDR3 DNA: TGTGCCAGCAGCCAACAGGGGGTTAACAATCAGCCCCAGCATTTT

D gene: NA
J gene: TRBJ2-5
clone size: NA
V gene: TRBV2
CDR3 protein: CASSELRGATQYF
CDR3 DNA: TGTGCCAGCAGTGAATTAAGGGGTGCGACCCAGTACTTC

D gene: NA
J gene: TRBJ2-1
clone size: NA
V gene: TRBV24-1
CDR3 protein: CATSDPASVSDEQFF
CDR3 DNA: TGTGCCACCAGTGATCCCGCCTCCGTGAGTGATGAGCAGTTCTTC

D gene: NA
J gene: TRBJ1-4
clone size: NA
V gene: TRBV5-1
CDR3 protein: CASSQRTTNEKLFF
CDR3 DNA: TGCGCCAGCTCCCAGAGGACAACTAATGAAAAACTGTTTTTT

D gene: NA
J gene: TRBJ2-1
clone size: NA
V gene: TRBV5-4
CDR3 protein: CASSRNQEDEQFF
CDR3 DNA: TGTGCCAGCAGCCGAAATCAGGAGGATGAGCAGTTCTTC

D gene: NA
J gene: TRBJ1-4
clone size: once
V gene: TRBV11-2
CDR3 protein: CASSLGTVGEKLFF
CDR3 DNA: TGTGCCAGCAGCTTAGGGACAGTTGGGGAAAAACTGTTTTTT

D gene: TRBD1
J gene: TRBJ2-7
clone size: NA
V gene: TRBV7-9
CDR3 protein: CASSPRTGIGEDEQYF
CDR3 DNA: TGTGCCAGCAGCCCACGGACAGGGATTGGCGAGGACGAGCAGTACTTC

D gene: NA
J gene: TRBJ2-7
clone size: NA
V gene: TRBV7-2
CDR3 protein: CASSPQGQSGEQYF
CDR3 DNA: TGTGCCAGCAGTCCCCAAGGGCAGTCGGGGGAGCAGTACTTC

D gene: TRBD1
J gene: TRBJ1-2
clone size: NA
V gene: TRBV5-1
CDR3 protein: CASSLAGQGGYGYTF
CDR3 DNA: TGCGCCAGCAGCTTGGCGGGACAGGGGGGCTATGGCTACACCTTC

D gene: TRBD1
J gene: TRBJ1-2
clone size: once
V gene: TRBV7-8
CDR3 protein: CASSFRGTAIGYTF
CDR3 DNA: TGTGCCAGCAGCTTTAGGGGGACAGCTATTGGCTACACCTTC

D gene: TRBD1
J gene: TRBJ1-2
clone size: NA
V gene: TRBV3-1/TRBV3-2
CDR3 protein: CASSQQGDAGYTF
CDR3 DNA: TGTGCCAGCAGCCAACAGGGGGATGCTGGCTACACCTTC

D gene: NA
J gene: TRBJ1-2
clone size: NA
V gene: TRBV6-1
CDR3 protein: CASSESSLVPIYYGYTF
CDR3 DNA: TGTGCCAGCAGTGAATCTAGTTTGGTTCCTATTTACTATGGCTACACCTTC

D gene: NA
J gene: TRBJ2-1
clone size: once
V gene: TRBV7-8
CDR3 protein: CASSLGGPNEQFF
CDR3 DNA: TGTGCCAGCAGCTTAGGAGGTCCCAATGAGCAGTTCTTC